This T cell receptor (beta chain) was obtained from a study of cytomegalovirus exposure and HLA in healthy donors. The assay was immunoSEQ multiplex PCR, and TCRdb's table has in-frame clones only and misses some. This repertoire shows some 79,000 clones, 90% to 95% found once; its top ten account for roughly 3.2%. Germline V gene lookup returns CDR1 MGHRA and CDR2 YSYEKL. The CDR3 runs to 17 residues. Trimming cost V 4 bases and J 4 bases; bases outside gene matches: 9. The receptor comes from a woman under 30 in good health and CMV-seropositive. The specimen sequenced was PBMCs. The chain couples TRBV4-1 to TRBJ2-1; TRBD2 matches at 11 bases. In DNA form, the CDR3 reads TGCGCCAGCAGCCGCAAAACCGGGACTAGCGGATACAATGAGCAGTTCTTC. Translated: CASSRKTGTSGYNEQFF.